The rows below give T cell receptor beta chains drawn from one sample of a study of PD-L1 blockade in urothelial cancer. Sequencing was performed with immunoSEQ multiplex PCR; in TCRdb, only in-frame clones are kept and a portion is missing. The top ten clones hold roughly 1.6% of a sample with 90,000 or so clones, around 89% of them seen once. The starting material was PBMCs, obtained around atezolizumab (anti-PD-L1) treatment. The source of these receptors is a man in his fifties or sixties with urothelial cancer. CDR3s include the opening cysteine and the closing phenylalanine or tryptophan. Each record gives: D gene, clone size, V gene, J gene, CDR3 DNA, CDR3 protein. D genes are given only for firm matches. The listing skips clone size in some rows; elsewhere it reads once, few, many or a size class.

D gene: -
clone size: many
V gene: TRBV7-9
J gene: TRBJ2-1
CDR3 DNA: TGTGCCAGCAGCCCAGGATTCTACAATGAGCAGTTCTTC
CDR3 protein: CASSPGFYNEQFF

D gene: TRBD1
clone size: -
V gene: TRBV7-2
J gene: TRBJ2-2
CDR3 DNA: TGTGCCAGCAGCTTAGGAGGGGGCTACACCGGGGAGCTGTTTTTT
CDR3 protein: CASSLGGGYTGELFF

D gene: -
clone size: few
V gene: TRBV5-4
J gene: TRBJ2-7
CDR3 DNA: TGTGCCAGCAGCTTGTTCCAGGGGTCCGAGCAGTACTTC
CDR3 protein: CASSLFQGSEQYF

D gene: -
clone size: -
V gene: TRBV18
J gene: TRBJ1-4
CDR3 DNA: TGTGCCAGCTCAACTCAGGGTGCAACTAATGAAAAACTGTTTTTT
CDR3 protein: CASSTQGATNEKLFF

D gene: -
clone size: -
V gene: TRBV4-3
J gene: TRBJ2-2
CDR3 DNA: TGCGCCAGCAGCCAACTATGGAGTGTAACCGGGGAGCTGTTTTTT
CDR3 protein: CASSQLWSVTGELFF

D gene: -
clone size: once
V gene: TRBV5-1
J gene: TRBJ1-3
CDR3 DNA: TGCGCCAGCAGCTTGTCCGAGGCTGTGGGAAACACCATATATTTT
CDR3 protein: CASSLSEAVGNTIYF

D gene: TRBD1
clone size: -
V gene: TRBV19
J gene: TRBJ1-1
CDR3 DNA: TGTGCCAGTACTCCCCTGGGACAGTCCGTGACTGAAGCTTTCTTT
CDR3 protein: CASTPLGQSVTEAFF

D gene: -
clone size: -
V gene: TRBV11-3
J gene: TRBJ2-1
CDR3 DNA: TGTGCCAGCAGCTTAGGTGGGACTGTTTCCAATGAGCAGTTCTTC
CDR3 protein: CASSLGGTVSNEQFF

D gene: -
clone size: -
V gene: TRBV6-1
J gene: TRBJ2-7
CDR3 DNA: TGTGCCAGCACAGGGCGGCGGAGCTCCTACGAGCAGTACTTC
CDR3 protein: CASTGRRSSYEQYF

D gene: TRBD2
clone size: -
V gene: TRBV2
J gene: TRBJ2-3
CDR3 DNA: TGTGCCAGCAGTCAACAGGGACTAGCGGGAGTTGATACGCAGTATTTT
CDR3 protein: CASSQQGLAGVDTQYF

D gene: -
clone size: -
V gene: TRBV20-1
J gene: TRBJ1-1
CDR3 DNA: TGCAGAGTCGGAGCTAACACTGAAGCTTTCTTT
CDR3 protein: CRVGANTEAFF

D gene: TRBD1
clone size: -
V gene: TRBV5-1
J gene: TRBJ2-3
CDR3 DNA: TGCGCCAGCAGCTCGGGACAGATCACAGATACGCAGTATTTT
CDR3 protein: CASSSGQITDTQYF

D gene: -
clone size: -
V gene: TRBV25-1
J gene: TRBJ2-7
CDR3 DNA: TGTGCCAGCAGTGGGGCAGGGATTGGTTACGAGCAGTACTTC
CDR3 protein: CASSGAGIGYEQYF

D gene: -
clone size: -
V gene: TRBV6-5
J gene: TRBJ1-6
CDR3 DNA: TGTGCCAGCAGTTACCCTATATCGGGATCACCCCTCCACTTT
CDR3 protein: CASSYPISGSPLHF

D gene: -
clone size: -
V gene: TRBV6-1
J gene: TRBJ1-5
CDR3 DNA: TGTGCCAGCAGTGAAGGCGTAAGGGGAAGCAATCAGCCCCAGCATTTT
CDR3 protein: CASSEGVRGSNQPQHF

D gene: -
clone size: -
V gene: TRBV6-1
J gene: TRBJ1-1
CDR3 DNA: TGTGCCAGCAGGGGACACTTGAACACTGAAGCTTTCTTT
CDR3 protein: CASRGHLNTEAFF

D gene: TRBD1
clone size: -
V gene: TRBV4-3
J gene: TRBJ2-4
CDR3 DNA: TGCGCCAGCAGCCGCCAGACAGGGGTGGATCACATTCAGTACTTC
CDR3 protein: CASSRQTGVDHIQYF

D gene: TRBD2
clone size: -
V gene: TRBV19
J gene: TRBJ2-2
CDR3 DNA: TGTGCCAGTAGTCCCGGACTAGTCACCGGGGAGCTGTTTTTT
CDR3 protein: CASSPGLVTGELFF

D gene: TRBD2
clone size: once
V gene: TRBV5-1
J gene: TRBJ2-3
CDR3 DNA: TGCGCCAGCAGCTTGGAGCGGGGCGATACGCAGTATTTT
CDR3 protein: CASSLERGDTQYF

D gene: -
clone size: once
V gene: TRBV4-3
J gene: TRBJ1-3
CDR3 DNA: TGCGCCAGCAGCCAAGACGAGGGCTCTGGAAACACCATATATTTT
CDR3 protein: CASSQDEGSGNTIYF

D gene: TRBD1
clone size: once
V gene: TRBV5-1
J gene: TRBJ2-2
CDR3 DNA: TGCGCCAGCAGCTTAAGAACAGGGGACACCGGGGAGCTGTTTTTT
CDR3 protein: CASSLRTGDTGELFF

D gene: TRBD1
clone size: once
V gene: TRBV4-3
J gene: TRBJ1-3
CDR3 DNA: TGCGCCAGCAGCCAAGATGTGGGACAGGGGCAGTTAGGCTCTGGAAACACCATATATTTT
CDR3 protein: CASSQDVGQGQLGSGNTIYF

D gene: -
clone size: -
V gene: TRBV9
J gene: TRBJ2-5
CDR3 DNA: TGTGCCAGCAGCGTAGAGCCTATTGAGGAGACCCAGTACTTC
CDR3 protein: CASSVEPIEETQYF

D gene: TRBD1
clone size: once
V gene: TRBV2
J gene: TRBJ1-3
CDR3 DNA: TGTGCCAGCAGTGCGACAGGGGGAGGAAACACCATATATTTT
CDR3 protein: CASSATGGGNTIYF

D gene: TRBD2
clone size: -
V gene: TRBV18
J gene: TRBJ2-7
CDR3 DNA: TGTGCCAGCTCGCCGGGACTAGCGTCCATCTACGAGCAGTACTTC
CDR3 protein: CASSPGLASIYEQYF

D gene: -
clone size: once
V gene: TRBV5-1
J gene: TRBJ2-7
CDR3 DNA: TGCGCCAGCAGCCAGTGGGGGGAGTACGAGCAGTACTTC
CDR3 protein: CASSQWGEYEQYF

D gene: TRBD1
clone size: once
V gene: TRBV4-2
J gene: TRBJ2-7
CDR3 DNA: TGTGCCAGCAGCCAAGATAACGGACAGGGGAACGAGCAGTACTTC
CDR3 protein: CASSQDNGQGNEQYF

D gene: -
clone size: -
V gene: TRBV5-1
J gene: TRBJ2-7
CDR3 DNA: TGCGCCAGAAACTACCAGGAGGAGAAATTAGACTACGAGCAGTACTTC
CDR3 protein: CARNYQEEKLDYEQYF

D gene: -
clone size: -
V gene: TRBV6-5
J gene: TRBJ1-2
CDR3 DNA: TGTGCCAGCAGTCAACGGACAGAGTATGGCTACACCTTC
CDR3 protein: CASSQRTEYGYTF

D gene: -
clone size: few
V gene: TRBV7-2
J gene: TRBJ2-7
CDR3 DNA: TGTGCCAGCAGCTTAGTCGCCGTCGGGGGAGAGCAGTACTTC
CDR3 protein: CASSLVAVGGEQYF

D gene: -
clone size: -
V gene: TRBV5-6
J gene: TRBJ1-4
CDR3 DNA: TGTGCCAGCAGCTTGGCCAGCGCAGGGGCAACTAATGAAAAACTGTTTTTT
CDR3 protein: CASSLASAGATNEKLFF

D gene: -
clone size: -
V gene: TRBV5-4
J gene: TRBJ1-3
CDR3 DNA: TGTGCCAGCAGCCCCTGGACTGAAGGGCCCGGAAACACCATATATTTT
CDR3 protein: CASSPWTEGPGNTIYF

D gene: -
clone size: once
V gene: TRBV2
J gene: TRBJ2-7
CDR3 DNA: TGTGCCAGCAGCCGCTCCTACGAGCAGTACTTC
CDR3 protein: CASSRSYEQYF

D gene: -
clone size: -
V gene: TRBV2
J gene: TRBJ2-1
CDR3 DNA: TGTGCCAGCAGTGAAGCAAGGGGTGCCTACAATGAGCAGTTCTTC
CDR3 protein: CASSEARGAYNEQFF

D gene: -
clone size: -
V gene: TRBV11-1
J gene: TRBJ2-1
CDR3 DNA: TGTGCCAGCAGCTTAGTTCTCAGCTACAATGAGCAGTTCTTC
CDR3 protein: CASSLVLSYNEQFF